Given below is one T cell receptor (beta chain) in context. Profiled with immunoSEQ multiplex PCR; TCRdb holds only in-frame clones, not every one. Of about 12,000 clones in the sample, about 95% were seen once. Germline values: CDR1 MNHEY, CDR2 SVGAGI. V gave up 3 bases and J gave up 0 bases, with 8 bases separating them. This CDR3 has 15 residues. This record comes from a study of T cell changes during pregnancy in multiple sclerosis. Material: CD4+ T cells from peripheral blood mononuclear cells, obtained before pregnancy. The chain is built from TRBV6-5 and TRBJ2-2; D perhaps matches TRBD1 (5 bases). The TCR originated in a female donor with multiple sclerosis, enrolled in a pregnancy study. CDR3 residues: CASSYWGPNTGELFF. The CDR3 DNA sequence: TGTGCCAGCAGTTATTGGGGCCCGAACACCGGGGAGCTGTTTTTT.